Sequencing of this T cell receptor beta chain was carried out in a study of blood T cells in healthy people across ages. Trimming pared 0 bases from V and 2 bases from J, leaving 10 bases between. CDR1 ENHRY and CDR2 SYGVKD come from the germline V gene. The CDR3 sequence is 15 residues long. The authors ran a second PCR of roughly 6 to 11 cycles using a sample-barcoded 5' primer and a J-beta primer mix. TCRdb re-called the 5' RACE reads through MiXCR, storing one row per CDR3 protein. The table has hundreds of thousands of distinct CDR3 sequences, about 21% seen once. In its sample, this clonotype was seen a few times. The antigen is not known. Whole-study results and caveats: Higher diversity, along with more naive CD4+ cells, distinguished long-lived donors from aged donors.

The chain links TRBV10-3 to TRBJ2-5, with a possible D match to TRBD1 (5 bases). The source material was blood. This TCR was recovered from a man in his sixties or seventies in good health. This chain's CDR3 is CAISESRTLQETQYF. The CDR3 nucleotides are TGTGCCATCAGTGAGTCCCGGACATTACAAGAGACCCAGTACTTC.